These 29 T cell receptor beta chains originate from one sample sequenced in a study of long-term antiretroviral therapy in people with HIV. Survey-level immunoSEQ v3.0 assays were run. The data were produced by immunoSEQ multiplex PCR, yet TCRdb's version contains in-frame clones alone and is incomplete. The table has roughly 30,000 clones, roughly 84% seen once. This specimen was unsorted PBMCs, taken less than 5 years after starting antiretroviral therapy. The receptors were gathered from a man aged 35 to 55 with HIV.

The V and J genes are TRBV29-1 and TRBJ2-7; TRBD1 agrees at 9 bases. Germline-derived CDR1 and CDR2 are SQVTM and ANQGSEA. The V and J ends lost 6 bases and 6 bases, in that order; junction bases with no gene match: 12. There are 14 residues in the CDR3. CDR3 loop: CSVGLGQGSGEQYF. The CDR3 bases are TGCAGCGTCGGCCTCGGACAGGGGAGCGGCGAGCAGTACTTC.

V gene TRBV19 combines with J gene TRBJ2-3; tentative D call: TRBD2 (7 bases). The CDR3 extends over 13 amino acids. With 10 bases removed from V and 5 bases from J, the gap between germline ends came to 16 bases. Per germline, CDR1 LNHDA and CDR2 SQIVND (reference sequence). CDR3 loop: CATIGGPGDTQYF. CDR3 DNA: TGTGCCACCATCGGGGGGCCCGGAGATACGCAGTATTTT.

The CDR3 DNA is TGTGCCACCAGCAAAGCCGGGACAGGGACCAACGAGCAGTACTTC. It encodes CATSKAGTGTNEQYF. This chain links TRBV15 with TRBJ2-7; the match to TRBD1 covers 9 bases. Germline values: CDR1 LNHNV, CDR2 YYDKDF (reference sequence). The trim removed 4 bases at V and 5 bases at J, leaving 9 bases unmatched. The CDR3 runs to 15 residues. The full variable domain, completed using reference TRBV15 and TRBJ2-7, is DAMVIQNPRYQVTQFGKPVTLSCSQTLNHNVMYWYQQKSSQAPKLLFHYYDKDFNNEADTPDNFQSRRPNTSFCFLDIRSPGLGDTAMYLCATSKAGTGTNEQYFGPGTRLTVT.

This clone appeared a single time. This rearrangement joins TRBV5-4 to TRBJ2-7, with D perhaps TRBD1 (6 bases). CDR1 and CDR2 (germline): SGHNT, YYREEE (reference sequence). The CDR3 has 16 residues. Trimming took 0 bases from V and 2 from J, leaving 15 bases between them. The CDR3 bases are TGTGCCAGCAGCTTGGGACAGGCGATAAACCCCTACGAGCAGTACTTC. Translated, it gives CASSLGQAINPYEQYF. Full variable domain (missing parts from reference TRBV5-4 and TRBJ2-7): ETGVTQSPTHLIKTRGQQVTLRCSSQSGHNTVSWYQQALGQGPQFIFQYYREEENGRGNFPPRFSGLQFPNYSSELNVNALELDDSALYLCASSLGQAINPYEQYFGPGTRLTVT.

This sequence joins TRBV6-1 and TRBJ2-7; D call uncertain. The CDR3 spans 14 residues. In germline, CDR1 is MNHNS, CDR2 SASEGT. V dropped 9 bases and J dropped 2 bases, with 17 bases sitting between them. DNA for the CDR3: TGTGCCAGTATCAAAGCTCAGCCGCCCTACGAGCAGTACTTC. This translates into CASIKAQPPYEQYF.

This chain joins TRBV7-9 and TRBJ2-6, with TRBD1 matching over 10 bases. This CDR3 contains 16 residues. V shed 5 bases and J 0 bases; nucleotides not matched to a gene: 1. Germline CDR1 SEHNR, CDR2 FQNEAQ (reference sequence). The CDR3 DNA is TGTGCCAGCAGCCGGGACAGGGGCTCTGGGGCCAACGTCCTGACTTTC. Its translation: CASSRDRGSGANVLTF.

The J gene is TRBJ2-7, the V gene TRBV28; D remains ambiguous. V lost 3 bases and J 7 bases, leaving 19 bases between the germline ends. CDR1 and CDR2 from the germline V gene are MDHEN and SYDVKM. The CDR3 runs to 15 residues. This CDR3 is CASSFDPTRTGEQYF. CDR3 DNA sequence: TGTGCCAGCAGTTTCGACCCAACAAGGACGGGTGAGCAGTACTTC.

The J gene is TRBJ1-5, the V gene TRBV21-1; the tabulated D call, TRBD1, remains unverified against the DNA. TRBV21-1 is a pseudogene locus. CDR3 length equals 14 residues. CDR3 nucleotide sequence: TGTGCCACACCCAGGGTTTGGGGCAATCAGCCCCAGCATTTT. Its protein product is CATPRVWGNQPQHF.

This sequence joins TRBV5-1 and TRBJ1-1; the D gene is possibly TRBD1 (5 bases). Per germline, CDR1 SGHRS and CDR2 YFSETQ. This CDR3 region has 14 residues. Trimming stripped 3 bases from V and 0 bases from J, with 9 bases between. The CDR3 nucleotides are TGCGCCAGCAGCTCAGACAGAGTGAACACTGAAGCTTTCTTT. Translating gives CASSSDRVNTEAFF.

J is TRBJ2-2 and V is TRBV9, with D uncertain. CDR1 and CDR2 from the germline V gene are SGDLS and YYNGEE. CDR3 length equals 12 residues. Trimming cost V 4 bases and J 6 bases, with 7 bases left between them. DNA for the CDR3: TGTGCCAGCAGCCCCGGACCCGGGGAGCTGTTTTTT. Residues: CASSPGPGELFF.

The chain employs TRBV6-1 and TRBJ2-7; 8 bases align to TRBD1. CDR3 length: 14 residues. Per the germline V gene, CDR1 is MNHNS and CDR2 is SASEGT. The junction had 4 bases not matched to a gene; V was cut back by 4 bases and J by 2 bases. The CDR3 protein is CASSGGDRTYEQYF. CDR3 nucleotide sequence: TGTGCCAGCAGTGGGGGGGACAGGACCTACGAGCAGTACTTC.

The chain joins TRBV7-9 to TRBJ1-4, with 9 nucleotides matching TRBD1. Losses at the gene ends were 5 bases for V and 7 bases for J; bases not matched to a gene: 14. There are 17 residues in the CDR3. CDR1 and CDR2 (germline): SEHNR, FQNEAQ (reference sequence). In nucleotides, the CDR3 is TGTGCCAGCAGCCCATTAATTACGGGACAGGGTTTTGAAAAACTGTTTTTT. Protein sequence: CASSPLITGQGFEKLFF.

This chain links TRBV10-3 with TRBJ2-5; D might be TRBD1 (7 bases). Germline CDR1 and CDR2: ENHRY and SYGVKD. Trimming stripped 5 bases from V and 5 bases from J, with 18 bases between. The CDR3 is 15 residues long. The CDR3 DNA reads as TGTGCCATCAGTCAACTACCCCCAGGGGGGGAGACCCAGTACTTC. Translated, it gives CAISQLPPGGETQYF.

The CDR3 spells CASSNPPYEQYF. The CDR3 nucleotides are TGTGCCAGCAGCAACCCCCCCTACGAGCAGTACTTC. The gene calls are TRBV5-6 and TRBJ2-7; no clear D. V lost 4 bases to trimming and J lost 2 bases, with 7 bases between them. The CDR3 length is 12 residues. Germline CDR1 SGHDT, CDR2 YYEEEE. The full variable domain, in which reference TRBV5-6 and TRBJ2-7 provide the parts outside the CDR3, is DAGVTQSPTHLIKTRGQQVTLRCSPKSGHDTVSWYQQALGQGPQFIFQYYEEEERQRGNFPDRFSGHQFPNYSSELNVNALLLGDSALYLCASSNPPYEQYFGPGTRLTVT.

This clone was seen more than once but under ten times. The chain employs TRBV28 and TRBJ2-7, with 9 bases that match TRBD2. The CDR3 spans 14 residues. Per germline, CDR1 MDHEN and CDR2 SYDVKM. J lost 1 base, V lost 8 bases, and 6 bases had no gene match. The CDR3 here is CASRERGASYEQYF. The CDR3 nucleotides are TGTGCCAGCCGAGAGCGGGGGGCATCCTACGAGCAGTACTTC.

The CDR3 protein is CASSLVGSGNTIYF. CDR3 nucleotides: TGTGCCAGCAGTCTCGTGGGCTCTGGAAACACCATATATTTT. The chain links TRBV6-6 to TRBJ1-3; D gene ambiguous. Deletions cut 5 bases from V and 0 bases from J, with 8 bases between. The V gene's germline CDR1 is MNHNY and CDR2 SVGAGI (reference sequence). The CDR3 has 14 amino acids.

V and J are TRBV7-3 and TRBJ2-1, with D perhaps matching TRBD1 or TRBD2 (6 bases each). Germline V gene data show CDR1 as SGHTA and CDR2 as FQGTGA. This CDR3 contains 15 residues. V lost 2 bases and J 7 bases, leaving 15 bases between the germline ends. CDR3 DNA: TGTGCCAGCAGCTTATTTCCCGGAGGGGGGAATGAGCAGTTCTTC. It yields the protein CASSLFPGGGNEQFF.

The V call is TRBV7-9, the J call TRBJ2-7; D perhaps matches TRBD1 (5 bases). This CDR3 contains 13 residues. CDR1 and CDR2 from the germline V gene are SEHNR and FQNEAQ (reference sequence). Trimming cost V 6 bases and J 2 bases, with 11 bases left between them. CDR3 loop: CASRGRAPYEQYF. CDR3 DNA sequence: TGTGCCAGCAGAGGCAGGGCCCCCTACGAGCAGTACTTC.

A single count supports this clone. The chain employs TRBV5-1 and TRBJ2-3, with TRBD2 matching 9 bases. This CDR3 is 16 amino acids long. J lost 3 bases, V lost 0 bases, and 5 bases had no gene match. The germline V gene has CDR1 SGHRS and CDR2 YFSETQ. Written as DNA, the CDR3 is TGCGCCAGCAGCTTGGAAGGGCGGGGGGGAACAGATACGCAGTATTTT. Its translation is CASSLEGRGGTDTQYF.

This clone was observed a few times. This rearrangement joins TRBV10-1 to TRBJ2-7; 16 nucleotides agree with TRBD2. Germline V gives CDR1 WNHNN, CDR2 SYGVQD (reference sequence). The CDR3 is made up of 18 amino acids. V was clipped by 6 bases and J by 2 bases; unmatched bases: 10. The CDR3 DNA reads as TGCGCCAGCAGGTTACCGGGACTAGCGGGAGGGCCTCCCTACGAGCAGTACTTC. It translates to CASRLPGLAGGPPYEQYF.

The CDR3 loop reads CASSIPGHEQYF. For the CDR3, the DNA is TGTGCCAGTAGCATCCCGGGACACGAGCAGTACTTC. V usage is TRBV19 and J usage is TRBJ2-7; D possibly uses TRBD1 or TRBD2 (5 bases each). The V end lost 6 bases, the J end lost 5 bases, and 11 bases lay between the germline ends. This CDR3 contains 12 residues. Germline-derived CDR1 and CDR2 are LNHDA and SQIVND (reference sequence).

J is TRBJ1-1 and V is TRBV25-1; possibly TRBD1 for D (5 bases). V dropped 5 bases and J dropped 3 bases, with 16 bases sitting between them. The CDR3 is made up of 15 amino acids. CDR1 MGHDK and CDR2 SYGVNS come from the germline V gene. This chain's CDR3 is CASSPRRGVDTEAFF. CDR3 bases: TGTGCCAGCAGTCCACGTCGGGGGGTGGACACTGAAGCTTTCTTT.

This chain uses TRBV18 with TRBJ1-5, with D uncertain. This CDR3 region has 15 residues. V was cut by 3 bases and J by 2 bases, with 11 bases left in between. In germline, CDR1 is KGHSH, CDR2 LQKENI. CDR3 residues: CASSPELLGNQPQHF. The CDR3 nucleotides are TGTGCCAGCTCACCGGAGCTTCTCGGCAATCAGCCCCAGCATTTT.

Worth noting for this clone: Other DNA sequences within the sample encode an identical CDR3. The V and J genes are TRBV4-3 and TRBJ1-2; TRBD1 is a possible D gene (5 bases). Germline CDR1 and CDR2: LGHNA and YSLEER. This CDR3 is 14 amino acids long. Trimming took 3 bases from V and 3 from J, leaving 11 bases between them. This chain's CDR3 is CASSQGQFDYGYTF. CDR3 sequence (DNA): TGCGCCAGCAGCCAGGGGCAGTTCGACTATGGCTACACCTTC.

The CDR3 sequence is CASSFRTSGSTDTQYF. CDR3 sequence (DNA): TGTGCCAGCAGCTTCCGGACTAGCGGGAGCACAGATACGCAGTATTTT. The rearrangement joins TRBV27 to TRBJ2-3, with 11 bases aligning to TRBD2. There are 16 residues in the CDR3. The germline V gene encodes CDR1 MNHEY and CDR2 SMNVEV (reference sequence). The junction had 5 bases not matched to a gene; V was cut back by 6 bases and J by 0 bases.

The gene calls are TRBV19 and TRBJ2-1; 9 positions match TRBD1. Germline V gives CDR1 LNHDA, CDR2 SQIVND (reference sequence). CDR3 length: 16 residues. Trimming took 3 bases from V and 3 from J; bases not matched to a gene: 6. CDR3 in DNA: TGTGCCAGTAGTATCGGGGGGACAGGGTTCTACAATGAGCAGTTCTTC. It translates to CASSIGGTGFYNEQFF.

V and J are TRBV6-4 and TRBJ1-6; 8 bases fit TRBD1. V lost 0 bases to trimming and J lost 0 bases; unmatched junction nucleotides: 19. Germline CDR1 MRHNA, CDR2 SNTAGT. This CDR3 spans 23 amino acids. The CDR3 sequence: CASSDSGQDLMRRDSSYNSPLHF. CDR3 DNA: TGTGCCAGCAGTGACTCGGGACAGGACCTGATGCGTAGGGACAGCTCCTATAATTCACCCCTCCACTTT.

The J gene is TRBJ2-7, the V gene TRBV2; D gene uncertain. Germline V gene sequence: CDR1 SNHLY, CDR2 FYNNEI. The CDR3 runs to 14 residues. V lost 3 bases, J lost 1 base, and 10 bases lay in between. The CDR3 reads CASSDPGESYEQYF. In DNA, the CDR3 is TGTGCCAGCAGTGACCCAGGCGAGTCCTACGAGCAGTACTTC.

This chain joins TRBV4-1 and TRBJ2-5; D might be TRBD1 or TRBD2, each matching 5 bases. The CDR3 length is 14 residues. CDR1 MGHRA and CDR2 YSYEKL come from the germline V gene. V was shortened by 1 base and J by 11 bases, with 17 bases between the two germline ends. The DNA for the CDR3 is TGCGCCAGCAGCCAAGCCGGACCACTCGGGGCACAGTACTTC. Translated: CASSQAGPLGAQYF.